The entry that follows covers one TCR beta chain sequence. The antigen is not known. The germline V gene has CDR1 MNHNS and CDR2 SASEGT. The CDR3 extends over 15 amino acids. V shed 4 bases and J 0 bases; nucleotides not matched to a gene: 6. The template for TCR beta quantification was mRNA, not genomic DNA. No cell sorting was done; RNA was extracted from buffy coat leukocytes. This entry is derived from a study of robustness of blood B and T cell sequencing. A 5' template-switch oligo added a universal priming site during cDNA synthesis. Each cDNA molecule was tagged by a 12-nucleotide random UMI. Each CDR3 protein is one row after TCRdb ran MiXCR on the PCR reads. The sample contains roughly 3,900 distinct CDR3 sequences, less than 65% of which appear only once. Study conclusions and caveats: Capturing rare TCRbeta clonotypes would likely need much more blood. Technical replicates overlapped for about 96% of top 10,000 TCRbeta clonotypes.

The J gene is TRBJ2-7, the V gene TRBV6-1; 7 bases fit TRBD1. The clonotype originates from a human donor in good health. Sequencing was performed on peripheral blood. As DNA, the CDR3 is TGTGCCAGCAGTGCCCCCCACAGGGGCTCCTACGAGCAGTACTTC. This codes for CASSAPHRGSYEQYF.